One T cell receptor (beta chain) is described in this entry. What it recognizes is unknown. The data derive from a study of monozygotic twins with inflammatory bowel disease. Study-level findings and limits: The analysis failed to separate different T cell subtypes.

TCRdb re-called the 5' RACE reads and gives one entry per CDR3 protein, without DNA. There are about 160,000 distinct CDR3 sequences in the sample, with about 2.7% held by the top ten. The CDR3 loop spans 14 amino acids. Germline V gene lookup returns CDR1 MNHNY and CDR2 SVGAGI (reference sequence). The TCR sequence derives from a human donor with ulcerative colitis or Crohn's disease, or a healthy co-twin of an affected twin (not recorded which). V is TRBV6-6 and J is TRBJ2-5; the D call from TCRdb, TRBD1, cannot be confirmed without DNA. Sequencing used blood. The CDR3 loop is CASSYGRGRETQYF.